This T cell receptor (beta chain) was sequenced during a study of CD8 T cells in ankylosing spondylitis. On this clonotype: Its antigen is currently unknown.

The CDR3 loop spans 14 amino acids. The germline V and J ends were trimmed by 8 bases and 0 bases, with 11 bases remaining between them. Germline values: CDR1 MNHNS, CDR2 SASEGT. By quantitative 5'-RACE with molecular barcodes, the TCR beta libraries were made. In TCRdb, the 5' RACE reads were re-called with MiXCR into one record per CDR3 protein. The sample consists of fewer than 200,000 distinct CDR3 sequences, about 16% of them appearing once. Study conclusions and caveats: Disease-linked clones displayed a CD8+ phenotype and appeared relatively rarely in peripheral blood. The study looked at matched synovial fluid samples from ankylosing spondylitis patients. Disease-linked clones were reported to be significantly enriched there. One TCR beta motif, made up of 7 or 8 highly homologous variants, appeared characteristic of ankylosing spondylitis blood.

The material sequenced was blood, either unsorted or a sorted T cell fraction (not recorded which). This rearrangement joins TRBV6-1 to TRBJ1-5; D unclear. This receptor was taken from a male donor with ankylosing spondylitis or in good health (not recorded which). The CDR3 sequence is CASRDRYSNQPQHF. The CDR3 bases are TGTGCCAGCCGAGATAGGTATAGCAATCAGCCCCAGCATTTT.